These T cell receptor beta chains were read from a single sample in a study of CD8+CD57+ T cells in acquired aplastic anemia. TCRdb passed the reads through MiXCR, listing each CDR3 protein once. This sample has 200,000 to 250,000 distinct CDR3 sequences; roughly 50% occur once, and the top ten carry just under 20%. The specimen was sorted CD4+, CD8+, or CD8+CD57+ T cells (not recorded which) from PBMCs. Receptor source: a human donor with aplastic anemia. Each CDR3 is given with its conserved first and last residue. Fields, in order: D gene, J gene, clone size, V gene, CDR3 protein, CDR3 DNA. D genes are given only for firm matches. Clone sizes are given selectively: once, few, many, or a class where the clone is expanded.

d_gene: NA
j_gene: TRBJ2-1
abundance: many
v_gene: TRBV9
CDR3aa: CASSVRGDSFNEQFF
CDR3nt: TGTGCCAGCAGCGTACGGGGAGACAGCTTTAATGAGCAGTTCTTC

d_gene: TRBD1
j_gene: TRBJ1-4
abundance: many
v_gene: TRBV6-6
CDR3aa: CASSYSKGGTGVEKLFF
CDR3nt: TGTGCCAGCAGTTACTCGAAGGGCGGGACAGGGGTTGAAAAACTGTTTTTT

d_gene: TRBD2
j_gene: TRBJ2-3
abundance: NA
v_gene: TRBV5-1
CDR3aa: CASSLGARGGTDTQYF
CDR3nt: TGTGCCAGCAGCTTAGGCGCTCGGGGGGGCACAGATACGCAGTATTTT

d_gene: NA
j_gene: TRBJ1-2
abundance: many
v_gene: TRBV20-1
CDR3aa: CSARMFQRLYGYTF
CDR3nt: TGCAGTGCTAGAATGTTTCAGAGACTCTATGGCTACACCTTC

d_gene: NA
j_gene: TRBJ2-1
abundance: NA
v_gene: TRBV24-1
CDR3aa: CASRAKVSSNEQFF
CDR3nt: TGTGCCAGCAGGGCCAAGGTTTCGTCGAATGAGCAGTTCTTC

d_gene: NA
j_gene: TRBJ2-3
abundance: few
v_gene: TRBV12-3/TRBV12-4
CDR3aa: CTSNLAGVSGTDTQYF
CDR3nt: TGTACCAGCAACCTTGCTGGGGTATCAGGCACAGATACGCAGTATTTT

d_gene: TRBD2
j_gene: TRBJ2-7
abundance: NA
v_gene: TRBV10-3
CDR3aa: CAGKTSGGEEQYF
CDR3nt: TGTGCCGGAAAGACTAGCGGGGGGGAAGAGCAGTACTTC

d_gene: NA
j_gene: TRBJ2-7
abundance: many
v_gene: TRBV6-1
CDR3aa: CASSERPDTYEQYF
CDR3nt: TGTGCCAGCAGTGAAAGGCCGGACACCTACGAGCAGTACTTC

d_gene: TRBD1
j_gene: TRBJ2-1
abundance: NA
v_gene: TRBV24-1
CDR3aa: CATSNGQGAKHEQFF
CDR3nt: TGTGCCACCAGTAACGGACAGGGGGCTAAGCATGAGCAGTTCTTC

d_gene: NA
j_gene: TRBJ1-1
abundance: many
v_gene: TRBV24-1
CDR3aa: CATSDPGIGTEAFF
CDR3nt: TGTGCCACCAGTGATCCCGGGATTGGCACTGAAGCTTTCTTT

d_gene: NA
j_gene: TRBJ2-5
abundance: many
v_gene: TRBV20-1
CDR3aa: CSATGLETQYF
CDR3nt: TGCAGTGCTACAGGATTGGAGACCCAGTACTTC

d_gene: TRBD2
j_gene: TRBJ2-7
abundance: NA
v_gene: TRBV9
CDR3aa: CASSHSGGVGEQYF
CDR3nt: TGCGCCAGCAGCCACAGCGGGGGGGTAGGTGAGCAGTACTTC

d_gene: NA
j_gene: TRBJ1-1
abundance: medium-sized
v_gene: TRBV2
CDR3aa: CASSEEENTEAFF
CDR3nt: TGTGCCAGCAGTGAAGAGGAGAACACTGAAGCTTTCTTT

d_gene: NA
j_gene: TRBJ1-2
abundance: NA
v_gene: TRBV5-5
CDR3aa: CASSPGIGIYGCTF
CDR3nt: NA

d_gene: NA
j_gene: TRBJ2-1
abundance: NA
v_gene: TRBV2
CDR3aa: CATSLVYEQFF
CDR3nt: TGTGCCACCTCCCTAGTCTATGAGCAGTTCTTC

d_gene: TRBD1
j_gene: TRBJ1-5
abundance: NA
v_gene: TRBV2
CDR3aa: CASSEGGRTGMEVRPQHF
CDR3nt: TGTGCCAGCAGTGAAGGGGGGAGGACAGGCATGGAGGTGAGGCCCCAGCATTTT

d_gene: TRBD1
j_gene: TRBJ1-6
abundance: many
v_gene: TRBV25-1
CDR3aa: CASSDRGQGLGPLHF
CDR3nt: TGTGCCAGCAGTGATCGGGGACAGGGGCTAGGACCCCTCCACTTT

d_gene: NA
j_gene: TRBJ2-1
abundance: NA
v_gene: TRBV14
CDR3aa: CASSHTQFF
CDR3nt: TGTGCCAGCAGCCATACCCAGTTCTTC

d_gene: TRBD2
j_gene: TRBJ2-3
abundance: NA
v_gene: TRBV11-2
CDR3aa: CASSFISGGQDTQYF
CDR3nt: TGTGCCAGCAGCTTTATTAGCGGGGGGCAGGACACGCAGTATTTT

d_gene: TRBD1
j_gene: TRBJ2-3
abundance: NA
v_gene: TRBV2
CDR3aa: CASRLWGQGSTDTQYF
CDR3nt: TGTGCCAGCAGGTTATGGGGACAGGGCAGCACAGATACGCAGTATTTT

d_gene: NA
j_gene: TRBJ1-4
abundance: many
v_gene: TRBV19
CDR3aa: CASKDSRFNEKLFF
CDR3nt: TGTGCCAGTAAAGACAGCCGCTTTAATGAAAAACTGTTTTTT

d_gene: NA
j_gene: TRBJ2-1
abundance: NA
v_gene: TRBV15
CDR3aa: CATSGGPRNEQFF
CDR3nt: TGTGCCACCAGCGGAGGACCCCGGAATGAGCAGTTCTTC

d_gene: NA
j_gene: TRBJ1-4
abundance: once
v_gene: TRBV19
CDR3aa: CASSIDRGATNEKLFF
CDR3nt: TGTGCCAGTAGTATCGACCGGGGAGCAACTAATGAAAAACTGTTTTTT

d_gene: NA
j_gene: TRBJ2-5
abundance: many
v_gene: TRBV12-3/TRBV12-4
CDR3aa: CASSFGPGGETQYF
CDR3nt: TGTGCCAGCAGTTTCGGTCCAGGCGGGGAGACCCAGTACTTC

d_gene: NA
j_gene: TRBJ2-7
abundance: once
v_gene: TRBV9
CDR3aa: CASTPSPYGEQYF
CDR3nt: TGTGCCAGCACCCCCTCCCCCTACGGCGAGCAGTACTTC

d_gene: TRBD1
j_gene: TRBJ1-2
abundance: many
v_gene: TRBV10-3
CDR3aa: CAISDRPSGQGGGYTF
CDR3nt: TGTGCCATCAGTGACCGCCCTTCGGGACAGGGCGGTGGCTACACCTTC

d_gene: NA
j_gene: TRBJ1-1
abundance: many
v_gene: TRBV7-9
CDR3aa: CATQRWAEDTEAFF
CDR3nt: TGTGCCACCCAAAGGTGGGCCGAGGACACTGAAGCTTTCTTT

d_gene: TRBD1
j_gene: TRBJ2-4
abundance: few
v_gene: TRBV12-3/TRBV12-4
CDR3aa: CASSLGQGIGKNIQYF
CDR3nt: TGTGCCAGCAGCCTCGGACAGGGCATTGGCAAAAACATTCAGTACTTC

d_gene: NA
j_gene: TRBJ1-5
abundance: many
v_gene: TRBV7-2
CDR3aa: CASSLGRGNNQPQHF
CDR3nt: TGTGCCAGCAGCTTAGGAAGGGGGAACAATCAGCCCCAGCATTTT

d_gene: TRBD1
j_gene: TRBJ1-1
abundance: once
v_gene: TRBV19
CDR3aa: CASSSGTGVTEAFF
CDR3nt: TGTGCCAGTAGTTCCGGGACAGGGGTTACTGAAGCTTTCTTT

d_gene: NA
j_gene: TRBJ1-3
abundance: few
v_gene: TRBV6-2/TRBV6-3
CDR3aa: CASSYGGGSGNTIYF
CDR3nt: TGTGCCAGCAGTTACGGAGGAGGATCTGGAAACACCATATATTTT

d_gene: NA
j_gene: TRBJ2-5
abundance: few
v_gene: TRBV5-6
CDR3aa: CASSLEGEKEETQYF
CDR3nt: TGTGCCAGCAGCTTGGAAGGGGAGAAAGAAGAGACCCAGTACTTC

d_gene: TRBD1
j_gene: TRBJ2-3
abundance: many
v_gene: TRBV6-5
CDR3aa: CASRSQGTGSTDTQYF
CDR3nt: TGTGCCAGCAGATCCCAAGGGACAGGATCTACAGATACGCAGTATTTT